This passage covers 31 T cell receptor beta chains from one sample sequenced in a study of cytomegalovirus exposure and HLA in healthy donors. The PCR was carried out with 60 Vbeta primers and 13 Jbeta primers. Some clones are missing from TCRdb's copy, which holds only in-frame ones; the method was immunoSEQ multiplex PCR. The sample includes some 100,000 clones, about 74% seen only once; the top ten take more than 4.5%. The sequenced material came from PBMCs. These receptors were collected from a woman aged 18-30 years in good health and CMV-seropositive.

V and J are TRBV29-1 and TRBJ2-3; 10 nucleotides line up with TRBD2. The CDR3 covers 14 residues. V gave up 3 bases and J gave up 4 bases; unmatched junction bases: 4. Germline V gene data show CDR1 as SQVTM and CDR2 as ANQGSEA. This CDR3 reads CSVEPSGSSDTQYF. DNA of the CDR3: TGCAGCGTTGAGCCTAGCGGGAGCTCAGATACGCAGTATTTT.

The V gene is TRBV4-3, the J gene TRBJ2-3; weak D call: TRBD1 (5 bases). This CDR3 comprises 16 residues. Germline V gene lookup returns CDR1 LGHNA and CDR2 YSLEER. With 4 bases removed from V and 0 bases from J, the gap between germline ends came to 14 bases. CDR3 nucleotides: TGCGCCAGCAGCCCGCGTGGGGCAGGGAGCACAGATACGCAGTATTTT. Translating gives CASSPRGAGSTDTQYF.

The chain links TRBV7-9 to TRBJ2-7, with D possibly being TRBD1 (5 bases). With 5 bases removed from V and 3 bases from J, the gap between germline ends came to 5 bases. CDR3 length equals 11 residues. CDR1 and CDR2 from the germline V gene are SEHNR and FQNEAQ (reference sequence). The CDR3 region is CASSDSYEQYF. The CDR3 DNA reads TGTGCCAGCAGCGACAGCTACGAGCAGTACTTC.

The rearrangement uses TRBV9 and TRBJ2-7; tentatively, D is TRBD2 (5 bases). Looked up from germline, CDR1 is SGDLS and CDR2 is YYNGEE. Trimming took 0 bases from V and 6 from J, leaving 16 bases between them. CDR3 size: 15 residues. The CDR3 DNA sequence: TGTGCCAGCAGCGTAGAGGAGGCTCCGGTCCTCGAGCAGTACTTC. Encoded protein: CASSVEEAPVLEQYF.

This clone has only one observation. This chain uses TRBV9 with TRBJ2-3; no clear D. The germline V gene has CDR1 SGDLS and CDR2 YYNGEE. This CDR3 has 14 residues. The V and J ends lost 4 bases and 0 bases respectively, with 9 bases between them. In nucleotides, the CDR3 is TGTGCCAGCAGCCGCCACGAGAGCACAGATACGCAGTATTTT. Its protein is CASSRHESTDTQYF.

The chain employs TRBV5-1 and TRBJ2-1, with D unclear. This CDR3 is built from 14 residues. V was trimmed by 0 bases and J by 0 bases, leaving 4 bases between them. Germline loops: CDR1 SGHRS, CDR2 YFSETQ. CDR3 DNA: TGCGCCAGCAGCTTGGATAGCTCCTACAATGAGCAGTTCTTC. Translation gives CASSLDSSYNEQFF.

This chain connects TRBV30 to TRBJ1-2, with 10 bases lining up with TRBD1. The CDR3 is 15 residues long. V dropped 0 bases and J dropped 6; count of bases not matched to a gene: 7. Germline values: CDR1 GTSNPN, CDR2 SVGIG (reference sequence). The CDR3, as DNA: TGTGCCTGGAGTGTACGGAGGACAGGGGGAAATGGCTACACCTTC. This sequence encodes CAWSVRRTGGNGYTF.

The chain recombines TRBV10-3 with TRBJ2-3, with 11 bases aligning to TRBD2. J gave up 3 bases and V 5 bases, and 7 bases lay outside the gene matches. This CDR3 has 16 residues. Germline V gives CDR1 ENHRY, CDR2 SYGVKD. CDR3 sequence reads: CAISSPTSGMTDTQYF. In DNA form, the CDR3 reads TGTGCCATCAGTTCCCCGACTAGCGGGATGACAGATACGCAGTATTTT.

The rearrangement joins TRBV18 to TRBJ1-1; D call uncertain. CDR1 is KGHSH, CDR2 LQKENI, per germline. V was trimmed by 3 bases and J by 0 bases, leaving 14 bases between them. This CDR3 is 16 amino acids long. The CDR3 region is CASSPASVRLNTEAFF. Written as DNA, the CDR3 is TGTGCCAGCTCACCTGCTAGTGTCCGATTGAACACTGAAGCTTTCTTT.

The CDR3 spells CASSSTGGSGNTIYF. The CDR3, as DNA: TGTGCCAGCAGTTCAACAGGCGGATCTGGAAACACCATATATTTT. This chain links TRBV28 with TRBJ1-3, with D possibly TRBD1 on 5 matching bases. There are 15 residues in the CDR3. Per germline, CDR1 MDHEN and CDR2 SYDVKM. The ends were cut back, 4 bases at V and 1 base at J, with 11 bases in the middle. Supplemented by reference TRBV28 and TRBJ1-3, the full variable domain reads DVKVTQSSRYLVKRTGEKVFLECVQDMDHENMFWYRQDPGLGLRLIYFSYDVKMKEKGDIPEGYSVSREKKERFSLILESASTNQTSMYLCASSSTGGSGNTIYFGEGSWLTVV.

This clone was seen a handful of times. The chain uses TRBV6-1 and TRBJ1-1; 11 positions match TRBD1. CDR1 and CDR2 (germline): MNHNS, SASEGT. The CDR3 sequence is 16 residues long. With 4 bases clipped from V and 3 bases from J, the junction kept 7 bases outside the gene matches. CDR3 coding DNA: TGTGCCAGCAGTGGACCGGACAGGGGGCTGGACACTGAAGCTTTCTTT. It yields the protein CASSGPDRGLDTEAFF.

The rearrangement uses TRBV15 and TRBJ2-7; no clear D. The CDR3 has 15 residues. CDR1 and CDR2 (germline): LNHNV, YYDKDF (reference sequence). V gave up 0 bases and J gave up 0 bases, with 9 bases separating them. CDR3: CATSRDMGDSYEQYF. CDR3 sequence (DNA): TGTGCCACCAGCAGAGATATGGGCGACTCCTACGAGCAGTACTTC.

The chain carries TRBV28 and TRBJ2-7; TRBD2 is a possible D gene (6 bases). This CDR3 comprises 14 residues. Trimming removed 5 bases at V and 6 bases at J, with 17 bases between. Germline V gene data show CDR1 as MDHEN and CDR2 as SYDVKM. The CDR3 nucleotides read TGTGCCAGCAGTCCTCGGAGGGGAGAGGGCGAGCAGTACTTC. Translation gives CASSPRRGEGEQYF.

This chain uses TRBV6-1 with TRBJ2-1; D is ambiguous. Between the trimmed V and J ends, which lost 6 bases and 9 bases, there was a span of 15 bases. The CDR3 spans 13 residues. CDR1 MNHNS and CDR2 SASEGT come from the germline V gene. This CDR3 is CASSLSRVSEQFF. The CDR3 nucleotides read TGTGCCAGCAGCCTCTCTAGAGTATCTGAGCAGTTCTTC.

This chain connects TRBV6-5 to TRBJ2-2; 7 nucleotides align to TRBD2. Trimming took 0 bases from V and 4 from J; bases not matched to a gene: 5. The CDR3 is made up of 16 amino acids. In germline, CDR1 is MNHEY, CDR2 SVGAGI. This CDR3 is CASSYSETSFTGELFF. In DNA, the CDR3 is TGTGCCAGCAGTTACTCGGAGACTAGCTTCACCGGGGAGCTGTTTTTT.

V is TRBV6-5 and J is TRBJ2-1; a possible D gene is TRBD2 (7 bases). V lost 3 bases and J lost 7, with 19 bases in between. Germline V gives CDR1 MNHEY, CDR2 SVGAGI. The CDR3 totals 16 residues. CDR3 loop: CASSYLAGVTGNEQFF. CDR3 bases: TGTGCCAGCAGTTATTTGGCGGGAGTTACAGGGAATGAGCAGTTCTTC.

The V call is TRBV4-3, the J call TRBJ1-1; 8 positions match TRBD1. V shed 3 bases, J shed 1 base, and the junction held 4 bases outside the gene matches. In germline, CDR1 is LGHNA, CDR2 YSLEER. This CDR3 region has 15 residues. CDR3 sequence (DNA): TGCGCCAGCAGCCAGCAGGGGGCGAGGAACACTGAAGCTTTCTTT. It specifies CASSQQGARNTEAFF.

This clone was counted only a few times. J is TRBJ1-4 and V is TRBV10-3; TRBD1 is a possible D gene (6 bases). V lost 6 bases to trimming and J lost 6 bases, with 26 bases between them. Per the germline V gene, CDR1 is ENHRY and CDR2 is SYGVKD. This CDR3 region has 18 residues. In DNA form, the CDR3 reads TGTGCCATCAGCTACCCCGGGACACCGGTGGAGATTGATGAAAAACTGTTTTTT. Amino acids: CAISYPGTPVEIDEKLFF.

The J gene is TRBJ2-2, the V gene TRBV9; a possible D gene is TRBD1 (6 bases). The CDR3 sequence is 17 residues long. Germline V CDR1 and CDR2: SGDLS, YYNGEE. The V end lost 2 bases, the J end lost 4 bases, and 18 bases lay between the germline ends. This CDR3 reads CASSVPPTGTGTGELFF. DNA for the CDR3: TGTGCCAGCAGCGTCCCCCCGACAGGAACGGGCACCGGGGAGCTGTTTTTT.

This clone was detected once. This chain uses TRBV2 with TRBJ2-3; 7 bases are a match to TRBD1. The trim removed 2 bases at V and 6 bases at J, leaving 5 bases unmatched. This CDR3 spans 14 amino acids. Germline CDR1 and CDR2: SNHLY and FYNNEI. The DNA for the CDR3 is TGTGCCAGCAGTGAACACAGGGGTCCTGATACGCAGTATTTT. This translates into CASSEHRGPDTQYF.

J is TRBJ2-1 and V is TRBV27; tentative D call: TRBD1 (5 bases). CDR1 is MNHEY and CDR2 is SMNVEV in the germline V gene (reference sequence). The CDR3 spans 17 residues. The V gene lost 5 bases and the J gene lost 7 bases, with 24 bases spanning the gap. The CDR3 DNA reads TGTGCCAGCAGTCAAAACCTAGACTGGCGGACAACAAATGAGCAGTTCTTC. Its protein product is CASSQNLDWRTTNEQFF.

The chain is built from TRBV19 and TRBJ1-4; D is perhaps TRBD1 (6 bases). This CDR3 is built from 16 residues. CDR1 and CDR2 (germline): LNHDA, SQIVND (reference sequence). With 6 bases removed from V and 0 bases from J, the gap between germline ends came to 14 bases. Written as DNA, the CDR3 is TGTGCCAGTAGCCGCGGGGGCGGCTCAACTAATGAAAAACTGTTTTTT. It codes for CASSRGGGSTNEKLFF.

The chain recombines TRBV28 with TRBJ1-3; no reliable D call. CDR3 size: 16 residues. V lost 2 bases and J 0 bases, leaving 11 bases between the germline ends. Per germline, CDR1 MDHEN and CDR2 SYDVKM. In DNA, the CDR3 is TGTGCCAGCAGTTTAACCCAGGACTACTCTGGAAACACCATATATTTT. This gives the protein CASSLTQDYSGNTIYF.

The rearrangement uses TRBV5-4 and TRBJ2-1; 9 nucleotides align to TRBD2. Unmatched junction bases numbered 7, after V lost 0 bases and J lost 6 bases. CDR1 is SGHNT, CDR2 YYREEE, per germline (reference sequence). The CDR3 has 16 amino acids. The CDR3: CASSLAASGNFNEQFF. As DNA, the CDR3 is TGTGCCAGCAGCTTGGCTGCTAGCGGGAATTTCAATGAGCAGTTCTTC.

The CDR3 DNA sequence: TGTGCCAGCAGCCCCCTAGAAAGACTAGCGGGAGGAGAGACCCAGTACTTC. As protein: CASSPLERLAGGETQYF. The rearrangement joins TRBV5-4 to TRBJ2-5; 13 bases are shared with TRBD2. There are 17 residues in the CDR3. V gave up 4 bases and J gave up 4 bases; unmatched junction bases: 10. CDR1 and CDR2 (germline): SGHNT, YYREEE (reference sequence).

This clone was seen a single time. This chain connects TRBV7-9 to TRBJ2-5; D possibly corresponds to TRBD2 (7 bases). V dropped 5 bases and J dropped 4 bases, with 20 bases sitting between them. Germline V CDR1 and CDR2: SEHNR, FQNEAQ (reference sequence). This CDR3 region has 16 residues. The CDR3 spells CASSPQGWGGPETQYF. CDR3 in DNA: TGTGCCAGCAGCCCCCAGGGATGGGGGGGGCCAGAGACCCAGTACTTC.

This chain uses TRBV7-6 with TRBJ2-5; D is undetermined. The CDR3 totals 10 residues. Per germline, CDR1 SGHVS and CDR2 FNYEAQ. V was clipped by 4 bases and J by 7 bases, with 4 bases between them. CDR3 nucleotide sequence: TGTGCCAGCAGCTCGGGGACCCAGTACTTC. It encodes CASSSGTQYF.

This clone occurred a few times. The gene calls are TRBV7-6 and TRBJ2-5, with 12 bases that match TRBD2. The end of the DNA aligns better with TRBJ2-7, so the J call may be wrong. This CDR3 contains 15 residues. Germline CDR1 SGHVS, CDR2 FNYEAQ. CDR3 region: CASSFLAGGPSEQYF. The CDR3 coding sequence is TGTGCCAGCAGCTTTCTAGCGGGAGGGCCTAGCGAGCAGTACTTC.

The chain recombines TRBV6-4 with TRBJ1-2, with TRBD1 matching 7 bases. The length of the CDR3 is 15 residues. CDR1 and CDR2 from the germline V gene are MRHNA and SNTAGT. The V and J ends lost 2 bases and 3 bases, in that order; junction bases with no gene match: 6. CDR3 sequence (DNA): TGTGCCAGCAGTGACCCGACAGGGAATCACTATGGCTACACCTTC. Translating gives CASSDPTGNHYGYTF.

CDR3 region: CASSVAYLRGGAGELFF. In DNA, the CDR3 is TGTGCCAGCAGTGTAGCGTACCTGAGGGGAGGGGCCGGGGAGCTGTTTTTT. The chain links TRBV25-1 to TRBJ2-2, with 7 nucleotides matching TRBD2. The CDR3 length is 17 residues. V dropped 4 bases and J dropped 6; count of bases not matched to a gene: 14. The germline gives CDR1 MGHDK, CDR2 SYGVNS.

CDR3 DNA: TGTGCCAGCGCCGGGACTAGCGGGTCTTACACCGGGGAGCTGTTTTTT. Protein: CASAGTSGSYTGELFF. This chain links TRBV18 with TRBJ2-2, with 12 bases matching TRBD2. CDR1 and CDR2 from the germline V gene are KGHSH and LQKENI. V lost 8 bases, J lost 3 bases, and 7 bases stayed unmatched. The CDR3 has 16 amino acids. The full variable domain, with the rest looked up from reference TRBV18 and TRBJ2-2, is NAGVMQNPRHLVRRRGQEARLRCSPMKGHSHVYWYRQLPEEGLKFMVYLQKENIIDESGMPKERFSAEFPKEGPSILRIQQVVRGDSAAYFCASAGTSGSYTGELFFGEGSRLTVL.